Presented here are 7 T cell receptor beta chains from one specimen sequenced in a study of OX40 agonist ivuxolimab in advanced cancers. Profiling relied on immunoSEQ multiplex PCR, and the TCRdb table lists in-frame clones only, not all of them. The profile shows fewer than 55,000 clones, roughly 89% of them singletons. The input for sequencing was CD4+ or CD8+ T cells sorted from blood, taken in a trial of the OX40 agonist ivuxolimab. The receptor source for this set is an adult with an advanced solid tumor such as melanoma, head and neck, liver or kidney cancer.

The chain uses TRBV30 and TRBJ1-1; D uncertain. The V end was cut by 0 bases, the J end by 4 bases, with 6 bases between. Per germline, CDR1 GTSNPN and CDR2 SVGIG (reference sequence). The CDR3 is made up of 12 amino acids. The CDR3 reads CAWSVGFTEAFF. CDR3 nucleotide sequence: TGTGCCTGGAGTGTAGGGTTCACTGAAGCTTTCTTT.

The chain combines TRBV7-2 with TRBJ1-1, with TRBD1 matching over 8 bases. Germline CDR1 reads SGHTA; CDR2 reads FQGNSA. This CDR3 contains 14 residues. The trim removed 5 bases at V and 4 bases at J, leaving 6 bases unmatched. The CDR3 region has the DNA TGTGCCAGCAGCCATCAGGGGGCGGGCACTGAAGCTTTCTTT. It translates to CASSHQGAGTEAFF. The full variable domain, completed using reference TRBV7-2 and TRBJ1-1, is GAGVSQSPSNKVTEKGKDVELRCDPISGHTALYWYRQSLGQGLEFLIYFQGNSAPDKSGLPSDRFSAERTGGSVSTLTIQRTQQEDSAVYLCASSHQGAGTEAFFGQGTRLTVV.

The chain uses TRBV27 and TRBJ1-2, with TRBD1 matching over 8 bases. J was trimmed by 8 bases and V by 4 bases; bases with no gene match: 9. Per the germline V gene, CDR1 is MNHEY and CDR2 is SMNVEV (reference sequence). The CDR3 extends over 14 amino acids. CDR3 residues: CASSSYAGDRGYTF. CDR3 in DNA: TGTGCCAGCAGTTCTTACGCGGGGGACAGGGGCTACACCTTC.

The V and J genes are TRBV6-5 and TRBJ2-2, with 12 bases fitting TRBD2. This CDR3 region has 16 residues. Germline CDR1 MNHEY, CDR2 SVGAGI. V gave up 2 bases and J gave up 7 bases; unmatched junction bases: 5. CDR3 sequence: CASSYGLAGGLGELFF. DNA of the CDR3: TGTGCCAGCAGTTACGGCCTAGCGGGAGGGCTCGGGGAGCTGTTTTTT.

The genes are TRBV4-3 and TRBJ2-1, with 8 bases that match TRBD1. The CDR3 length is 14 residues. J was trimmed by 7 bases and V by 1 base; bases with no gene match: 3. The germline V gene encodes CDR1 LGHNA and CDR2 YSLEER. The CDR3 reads CASSQATGENEQFF. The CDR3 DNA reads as TGCGCCAGCAGCCAAGCGACAGGGGAGAATGAGCAGTTCTTC.

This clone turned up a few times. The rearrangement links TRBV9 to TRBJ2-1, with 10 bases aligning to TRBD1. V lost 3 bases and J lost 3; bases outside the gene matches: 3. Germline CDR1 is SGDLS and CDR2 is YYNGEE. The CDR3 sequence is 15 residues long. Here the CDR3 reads CASSGDRGIYNEQFF. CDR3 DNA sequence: TGTGCCAGCAGCGGGGACAGGGGAATCTACAATGAGCAGTTCTTC. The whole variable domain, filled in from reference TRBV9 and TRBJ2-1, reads DSGVTQTPKHLITATGQRVTLRCSPRSGDLSVYWYQQSLDQGLQFLIQYYNGEERAKGNILERFSAQQFPDLHSELNLSSLELGDSALYFCASSGDRGIYNEQFFGPGTRLTVL.

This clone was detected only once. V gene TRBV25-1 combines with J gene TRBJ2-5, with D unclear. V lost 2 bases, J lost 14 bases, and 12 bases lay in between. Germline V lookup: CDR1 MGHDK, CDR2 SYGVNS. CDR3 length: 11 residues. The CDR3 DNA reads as TGTGCCAGCAGTGAAGCCTGGCGCCTTTACTTC. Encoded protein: CASSEAWRLYF.